These 26 T cell receptor beta chains were all obtained from the same sample, sequenced in a study of T cell responses to AZD1222 COVID-19 vaccine. Assay: immunoSEQ multiplex PCR; the TCRdb copy retains only in-frame clones and omits some. The data contain 130,000 or so clones, roughly 92% of them seen just once; the ten biggest clones take up 0.9% to 0.95%. Here the sequenced sample was peripheral blood, taken on day 0 of AZD1222 vaccination. The receptor set was obtained from an adult in good health.

The chain has TRBV3-1 (or the pseudogene TRBV3-2) and TRBJ2-5; TRBD1 matches at 11 bases. J gave up 5 bases and V 3 bases, and 8 bases lay outside the gene matches. Germline CDR1 LGHDT, CDR2 YNNKEL (reference sequence). The CDR3 is 16 residues long. The CDR3 sequence is CASSQTGQGGRETQYF. The CDR3 nucleotides read TGTGCCAGCAGCCAGACGGGACAGGGGGGCCGGGAGACCCAGTACTTC.

This rearrangement joins TRBV27 to TRBJ2-7, with a weak D call TRBD2 (6 bases). This CDR3 region has 11 residues. V was cut by 8 bases and J by 4 bases, with 9 bases left in between. Germline loops: CDR1 MNHEY, CDR2 SMNVEV (reference sequence). The CDR3 bases are TGTGCCAGCCATGGGGGGTACGAGCAGTACTTC. This translates into CASHGGYEQYF.

V usage is TRBV6-1 and J usage is TRBJ1-1; D gene uncertain. V lost 8 bases and J lost 5, with 6 bases in between. Germline values: CDR1 MNHNS, CDR2 SASEGT. This CDR3 has 10 amino acids. The DNA of the CDR3 is TGTGCCAGCGGTGGGACTGAAGCTTTCTTT. Translated: CASGGTEAFF.

The V call is TRBV6-5, the J call TRBJ2-7; D unresolved. The germline V gene has CDR1 MNHEY and CDR2 SVGAGI. The length of the CDR3 is 16 residues. V lost 0 bases to trimming and J lost 0 bases, with 12 bases between them. The CDR3 DNA follows: TGTGCCAGCAGTTACTCCCGAACTTACTACTCCTACGAGCAGTACTTC. Translation gives CASSYSRTYYSYEQYF.

This chain links TRBV6-5 with TRBJ1-2, with unresolved D. Between the trimmed V and J ends, which lost 0 bases and 0 bases, there was a span of 8 bases. Germline CDR1 reads MNHEY; CDR2 reads SVGAGI. The CDR3 totals 15 residues. This CDR3 is CASSYSGDTNYGYTF. Written as DNA, the CDR3 is TGTGCCAGCAGTTACTCGGGAGACACTAACTATGGCTACACCTTC.

The chain uses TRBV9 and TRBJ1-2, with D possibly being TRBD1 (6 bases). V dropped 4 bases and J dropped 2 bases, with 15 bases sitting between them. This CDR3 spans 15 amino acids. Germline values: CDR1 SGDLS, CDR2 YYNGEE. The CDR3 spells CASSHGLGGNYGYTF. CDR3 DNA: TGTGCCAGCAGCCACGGTCTGGGGGGCAACTATGGCTACACCTTC.

The chain joins TRBV6-5 to TRBJ1-1; TRBD1 is a possible D gene (5 bases). The CDR3 runs 14 residues. Trimming shortened V by 3 bases and J by 4 bases, and 12 bases separated the two germline ends. Germline CDR1 and CDR2: MNHEY and SVGAGI. The CDR3: CASSYLWGFTEAFF. The CDR3 region has the DNA TGTGCCAGCAGTTATCTTTGGGGGTTCACTGAAGCTTTCTTT.

The chain joins TRBV6-5 to TRBJ1-5; 8 positions agree with TRBD1. With V trimmed by 5 bases and J by 7 bases, 10 bases remained unmatched. Germline values: CDR1 MNHEY, CDR2 SVGAGI. This CDR3 region has 15 residues. The CDR3 loop is CASSPTGEEGQPQHF. CDR3 bases: TGTGCCAGCAGTCCGACAGGGGAAGAAGGCCAGCCCCAGCATTTT.

CDR3 sequence: CASSIKDSWADTQYF. CDR3 DNA: TGTGCCAGTAGTATAAAGGACAGTTGGGCAGATACGCAGTATTTT. The V call is TRBV19, the J call TRBJ2-3, with D perhaps matching TRBD1 (6 bases). The CDR3 loop spans 15 amino acids. With 2 bases removed from V and 4 bases from J, the gap between germline ends came to 13 bases. CDR1 is LNHDA and CDR2 is SQIVND in the germline V gene (reference sequence).

This rearrangement joins TRBV5-8 to TRBJ1-4; perhaps TRBD1 as D (5 bases). The CDR3 totals 15 residues. Trimming cost V 4 bases and J 5 bases, with 15 bases left between them. Germline CDR1 SGHTS, CDR2 YDEGEE. The CDR3 is CASSRAGAGNEKLFF. The CDR3 bases are TGTGCCAGCAGCCGAGCTGGGGCCGGGAATGAAAAACTGTTTTTT.

V and J are TRBV2 and TRBJ1-1; D is ambiguous. V dropped 4 bases and J dropped 7 bases, with 7 bases sitting between them. The germline CDR1 and CDR2 sequences are SNHLY and FYNNEI. The CDR3 has 11 residues. As DNA, the CDR3 is TGTGCCAGCAGTGGATTAGGTGAAGCTTTCTTT. Translating it yields CASSGLGEAFF.

The chain is built from TRBV5-6 and TRBJ2-3, with D maybe TRBD1 (5 bases). The CDR3 is 15 amino acids. V lost 2 bases, J lost 0 bases, and 10 bases lay in between. CDR1 and CDR2 from the germline V gene are SGHDT and YYEEEE. The CDR3 DNA follows: TGTGCCAGCAGCTTTTTAGGGGATAGCACAGATACGCAGTATTTT. Translated: CASSFLGDSTDTQYF.

The V and J genes are TRBV2 and TRBJ2-1, with TRBD2 matching over 10 bases. CDR1 SNHLY and CDR2 FYNNEI come from the germline V gene. With 4 bases clipped from V and 2 bases from J, the junction kept 2 bases outside the gene matches. The CDR3 is 15 residues long. The CDR3 protein is CASSVSGGAYNEQFF. The DNA of the CDR3 is TGTGCCAGCAGTGTCAGCGGGGGGGCCTACAATGAGCAGTTCTTC.

The V call is TRBV4-2, the J call TRBJ2-1; D unresolved. This CDR3 comprises 16 residues. Germline-derived CDR1 and CDR2 are LGHNA and YNFKEQ. Trimming shortened V by 3 bases and J by 6 bases, and 18 bases separated the two germline ends. The chain's CDR3 is CASSHSIGINGNEQFF. The DNA for the CDR3 is TGTGCCAGCAGCCACTCAATCGGTATCAATGGCAATGAGCAGTTCTTC.

CDR3 sequence reads: CASRTGTGSETQYF. The CDR3 nucleotides read TGCGCCAGCAGAACCGGGACAGGGTCAGAGACCCAGTACTTC. This chain uses TRBV5-1 with TRBJ2-5; 9 bases agree with TRBD1. The CDR3 spans 14 residues. The germline V gene has CDR1 SGHRS and CDR2 YFSETQ. With 5 bases clipped from V and 4 bases from J, the junction kept 6 bases outside the gene matches.

V gene TRBV13 combines with J gene TRBJ2-7; D is undetermined. The CDR3 spans 13 residues. Germline V gene sequence: CDR1 PRHDT, CDR2 FYEKMQ (reference sequence). V lost 5 bases to trimming and J lost 0 bases, with 8 bases between them. The CDR3 bases are TGTGCCAGCAGCGGGCGGAGCTCCTACGAGCAGTACTTC. Translated: CASSGRSSYEQYF.

The V and J genes are TRBV5-1 and TRBJ1-1; 10 bases are shared with TRBD1. CDR1 is SGHRS, CDR2 YFSETQ, per germline. V gave up 4 bases and J gave up 13 bases; unmatched junction bases: 10. This CDR3 spans 13 amino acids. CDR3 protein: CASSVHPGQGLFF. CDR3 in DNA: TGCGCCAGCAGCGTACACCCGGGACAGGGGCTTTTCTTT.

The rearrangement uses TRBV6-5 and TRBJ2-5, with 8 bases that match TRBD1. Germline V gene data show CDR1 as MNHEY and CDR2 as SVGAGI. The CDR3 loop spans 14 amino acids. V was pared by 8 bases and J by 3 bases, with 8 bases of the junction left unmatched. DNA of the CDR3: TGTGCCAGCGGATGGACAGGGCGCGAAGAGACCCAGTACTTC. Protein sequence: CASGWTGREETQYF.

V is TRBV6-5 and J is TRBJ1-3, with D uncertain. Between the trimmed V and J ends, which lost 8 bases and 6 bases, there was a span of 17 bases. There are 14 residues in the CDR3. The V gene's germline CDR1 is MNHEY and CDR2 SVGAGI. The DNA of the CDR3 is TGTGCCAGCCCTGGAGAGGGCGGACTAAACACCATATATTTT. Protein product: CASPGEGGLNTIYF.

The chain joins TRBV12-5 to TRBJ1-6; 7 bases are shared with TRBD1. This CDR3 region has 13 residues. Losses at the gene ends were 5 bases for V and 9 bases for J; bases not matched to a gene: 4. Germline CDR1 and CDR2: LGHNT and FRNRAP. CDR3 in amino acids: CASGARDSSPLHF. The DNA of the CDR3 is TGTGCTAGTGGTGCCAGGGACAGTTCACCCCTCCACTTT.

V and J are TRBV7-9 and TRBJ2-2; 11 bases line up with TRBD2. CDR3 length: 18 residues. The J segment lost 4 bases and the V segment lost 5 bases, leaving 12 bases of the junction unmatched. CDR1 SEHNR and CDR2 FQNEAQ come from the germline V gene (reference sequence). This chain's CDR3 is CASSPLSSGGRGTGELFF. CDR3 DNA sequence: TGTGCCAGCAGCCCCCTTTCTAGCGGGGGGCGGGGCACCGGGGAGCTGTTTTTT.

The J gene is TRBJ2-7, the V gene TRBV19, with D unresolved. V was cut by 6 bases and J by 1 base, with 7 bases left in between. Germline loops: CDR1 LNHDA, CDR2 SQIVND (reference sequence). The CDR3 runs 12 residues. The CDR3 coding sequence is TGTGCCAGTAGCGGCGGATCCTACGAGCAGTACTTC. This codes for CASSGGSYEQYF.

V gene TRBV11-1 combines with J gene TRBJ2-7; either TRBD1 or TRBD2 may fit D (5 bases each). This CDR3 has 15 residues. Germline V CDR1 and CDR2: SGHAT, FQDESV (reference sequence). Trimming stripped 5 bases from V and 1 base from J, with 15 bases between. The CDR3 DNA reads as TGTGCCAGCAGCCCGGGACCGACTCCTTCCTACGAGCAGTACTTC. This encodes CASSPGPTPSYEQYF.

This clone is a singleton in its sample. In the same sample, other DNA sequences code for this CDR3. The chain combines TRBV18 with TRBJ2-3; tentatively, D is TRBD1 or TRBD2 (5 bases each). Trimming stripped 3 bases from V and 2 bases from J, with 12 bases between. CDR3 length equals 15 residues. Per germline, CDR1 KGHSH and CDR2 LQKENI. The CDR3 region has the DNA TGTGCCAGCTCACCGGGACCCGGGGCCACAGATACGCAGTATTTT. Its translation: CASSPGPGATDTQYF.

The chain combines TRBV4-1 with TRBJ1-3; D is unresolved. The V gene's germline CDR1 is MGHRA and CDR2 YSYEKL. The V end was cut by 4 bases, the J end by 1 base, with 11 bases between. The CDR3 spans 15 residues. The chain's CDR3 is CASSRGPSSGNTIYF. As DNA, the CDR3 is TGCGCCAGCAGCCGAGGACCGAGTTCTGGAAACACCATATATTTT.

The chain is built from TRBV7-9 and TRBJ1-1; 7 bases match TRBD1. After removal of 3 bases from V and 2 bases from J, the junction contained 6 bases not matched to a gene. The CDR3 length is 15 residues. CDR1 SEHNR and CDR2 FQNEAQ come from the germline V gene (reference sequence). The CDR3 region is CASSFRGVGNTEAFF. CDR3 bases: TGTGCCAGCAGCTTCAGGGGGGTGGGAAACACTGAAGCTTTCTTT.